This passage covers 18 T cell receptor beta chains from one sample sequenced in a study of regulatory T cells in long-lasting Graves disease. HTBI primers from iRepertoire and Arm-PCR of CDR3 regions yielded the TCR beta libraries. TCRdb reprocessed the multiplex PCR reads via MiXCR and lists one record per CDR3 protein. This sample carries about half a million distinct CDR3 sequences, around 11% of them seen once, and the ten largest clones take over 7%. This sample's time point: newly diagnosed GD, antithyroid drugs for less than 3 months. PBMC RNA was the source of the TCR library. These data also featured in a second study, about T cells in Graves' hyperthyroidism and ophthalmopathy.

The source material was peripheral blood mononuclear cells (PBMCs), sampled at new diagnosis, from a patient treated with antithyroid drugs. These receptors were taken from a woman in her 30s with Graves disease.

This clonotype was counted many times. J is TRBJ1-1 and V is TRBV11-2, with a weak D call TRBD1 (6 bases). CDR3 size: 14 residues. V lost 5 bases and J lost 0, with 10 bases in between. Looked up from germline, CDR1 is SGHAT and CDR2 is FQNNGV. CDR3 region: CASSVRQVNTEAFF. CDR3 coding DNA: TGTGCCAGCAGCGTAAGACAGGTGAACACTGAAGCTTTCTTT.

This clonotype was counted many times. The V gene is TRBV9, the J gene TRBJ1-2; 10 bases are a match to TRBD1. V was clipped by 9 bases and J by 3 bases; unmatched bases: 11. The length of the CDR3 is 15 residues. CDR1 and CDR2 (germline): SGDLS, YYNGEE. This CDR3 reads CAMSPEGTGDYGYTF. CDR3 coding DNA: TGTGCCATGTCGCCCGAAGGGACAGGGGACTATGGCTACACCTTC.

This clonotype was recorded many times. The chain employs TRBV20-1 and TRBJ2-5; 8 bases are a match to TRBD2. This CDR3 contains 15 residues. With V trimmed by 1 base and J by 2 bases, 6 bases remained unmatched. CDR1 DFQATT and CDR2 SNEGSKA come from the germline V gene (reference sequence). The CDR3 region has the DNA TGCAGTGCTAGAGTACCTAGCGGGTCACAAGAGACCCAGTACTTC. Its protein product is CSARVPSGSQETQYF.

This clonotype came up many times. The V gene is TRBV2, the J gene TRBJ1-4, with a weak D call TRBD1 (6 bases). The CDR3 contains 13 residues. Germline V lookup: CDR1 SNHLY, CDR2 FYNNEI. With 4 bases removed from V and 4 bases from J, the gap between germline ends came to 7 bases. CDR3 coding DNA: TGTGCCAGCAGTGGGACAGATAATGAAAAACTGTTTTTT. It translates to CASSGTDNEKLFF.

The chain couples TRBV28 to TRBJ2-7, with 7 bases lining up with TRBD1. V dropped 6 bases and J dropped 5; count of bases not matched to a gene: 13. The CDR3 has 15 residues. Germline-derived CDR1 and CDR2 are MDHEN and SYDVKM. The CDR3 DNA sequence: TGTGCCAGCAGAACATCACCCGGGACAGTCAACGAGCAGTACTTC. Translated, it gives CASRTSPGTVNEQYF.

The gene calls are TRBV11-2 and TRBJ2-1; 7 nucleotides agree with TRBD2. V trimming: 1 base; J trimming: 2 bases; junction bases outside the gene matches: 8. CDR3 length: 17 residues. Germline V gene data show CDR1 as SGHAT and CDR2 as FQNNGV. The CDR3 here is CASSLAWGGRAYNEQFF. CDR3 sequence (DNA): TGTGCCAGCAGCTTAGCCTGGGGAGGGAGGGCCTACAATGAGCAGTTCTTC.

This clonotype was seen repeatedly, ten times or more. The rearrangement uses TRBV19 and TRBJ2-5; 7 positions agree with TRBD1. In germline, CDR1 is LNHDA, CDR2 SQIVND (reference sequence). With 3 bases clipped from V and 7 bases from J, the junction kept 11 bases outside the gene matches. The CDR3 totals 15 residues. DNA of the CDR3: TGTGCCAGTAGTATCGGGGACAGCCCCCAGGGGACCCAGTACTTC. Encoded protein: CASSIGDSPQGTQYF.

The chain carries TRBV7-3 and TRBJ1-2, with a possible D match to TRBD1 (5 bases). CDR1 SGHTA and CDR2 FQGTGA come from the germline V gene. The CDR3 runs to 13 residues. Trimming took off 1 base at V and 4 bases at J, with 7 bases between the two ends. The CDR3 nucleotides are TGTGCCAGCAGCTTAAACCAGGGCTATGGCTACACCTTC. As protein: CASSLNQGYGYTF.

In this sample, this clonotype turned up many times. The chain joins TRBV29-1 to TRBJ1-1, with D tentatively TRBD1 (6 bases). Germline CDR1 SQVTM, CDR2 ANQGSEA. CDR3 length: 11 amino acids. The V and J ends lost 5 bases and 11 bases respectively, with 15 bases between them. This CDR3 is CSVFLTGPAFF. The CDR3 bases are TGCAGCGTTTTCTTAACAGGGCCGGCTTTCTTT.

In this sample, this clonotype turned up many times. The rearrangement joins TRBV27 to TRBJ2-2; 8 bases agree with TRBD2. Trimming took 4 bases from V and 4 from J; bases not matched to a gene: 8. The V gene's germline CDR1 is MNHEY and CDR2 SMNVEV (reference sequence). This CDR3 region has 16 residues. In DNA, the CDR3 is TGTGCCAGCAGTTCGGTAATAGCGGGACTCACCGGGGAGCTGTTTTTT. It codes for CASSSVIAGLTGELFF.

Many counts were recorded for this clonotype. This chain links TRBV15 with TRBJ1-1; 11 bases agree with TRBD1. The CDR3 is 15 amino acids. V was clipped by 3 bases and J by 8 bases; unmatched bases: 8. Germline CDR1 is LNHNV and CDR2 is YYDKDF (reference sequence). The CDR3 here is CATSRDRGRASEAFF. The CDR3 nucleotides read TGTGCCACCAGCAGGGACAGGGGGCGTGCCTCAGAAGCTTTCTTT.

V usage is TRBV20-1 and J usage is TRBJ2-7, with 8 bases lining up with TRBD2. The CDR3 extends over 18 amino acids. After removal of 2 bases from V and 4 bases from J, the junction contained 19 bases not matched to a gene. Germline lookup yields CDR1 DFQATT and CDR2 SNEGSKA (reference sequence). CDR3 amino acids: CSARPPLAGPIVTYEQYF. The CDR3 bases are TGCAGTGCTAGACCTCCCCTAGCGGGCCCGATAGTTACTTACGAGCAGTACTTC.

This clonotype came up many times. This chain connects TRBV20-1 to TRBJ2-5; D unresolved. CDR3 length equals 14 residues. The germline gives CDR1 DFQATT, CDR2 SNEGSKA (reference sequence). V lost 4 bases and J lost 0, with 12 bases in between. Here the CDR3 DNA reads TGCAGTGCTATACCGAGGAGCGACCAAGAGACCCAGTACTTC. Its translation is CSAIPRSDQETQYF.

This clonotype has at least ten counts. J is TRBJ1-2 and V is TRBV7-2; 9 bases line up with TRBD1. The length of the CDR3 is 13 residues. In germline, CDR1 is SGHTA, CDR2 FQGNSA. J was trimmed by 8 bases and V by 3 bases; bases with no gene match: 4. The CDR3 here is CASSFRTGVGYTF. CDR3 DNA: TGTGCCAGCAGCTTCCGGACAGGGGTGGGCTACACCTTC.

In its sample, this clonotype was seen a few times. The chain uses TRBV4-1 and TRBJ2-4; D is unresolved. The CDR3 is 15 residues long. V dropped 2 bases and J dropped 0 bases, with 8 bases sitting between them. Germline CDR1 reads MGHRA; CDR2 reads YSYEKL. CDR3 DNA sequence: TGCGCCAGCAGCCAATTCCACTTAGCCAAAAACATTCAGTACTTC. This gives the protein CASSQFHLAKNIQYF.

This sequence joins TRBV5-1 and TRBJ2-5, with 8 positions matching TRBD2. The CDR3 spans 15 residues. Unmatched junction bases numbered 7, after V lost 6 bases and J lost 0 bases. Germline V gene lookup returns CDR1 SGHRS and CDR2 YFSETQ. The CDR3 coding sequence is TGCGCCAGCAACGCGGCTAGCGGGTACCAAGAGACCCAGTACTTC. Residues: CASNAASGYQETQYF.

The rearrangement joins TRBV28 to TRBJ2-7; D is perhaps TRBD2 (6 bases). The ends were cut back, 8 bases at V and 0 bases at J, with 11 bases in the middle. CDR1 MDHEN and CDR2 SYDVKM come from the germline V gene. The CDR3 is 13 residues long. The CDR3 loop reads CASLSGDSYEQYF. The CDR3 nucleotides are TGTGCCAGCCTTTCGGGAGACTCCTACGAGCAGTACTTC.

Many counts were recorded for this clonotype. V and J are TRBV7-2 and TRBJ2-7; TRBD1 matches 8 bases. The CDR3 is 13 residues long. From germline, CDR1 is SGHTA and CDR2 FQGNSA. V lost 4 bases to trimming and J lost 6 bases; unmatched junction nucleotides: 5. CDR3 bases: TGTGCCAGCAGCTCCTTGGACAGGGCCGAGCAGTACTTC. It specifies CASSSLDRAEQYF. Complete variable domain (other parts from reference TRBV7-2 and TRBJ2-7): GAGVSQSPSNKVTEKGKDVELRCDPISGHTALYWYRQSLGQGLEFLIYFQGNSAPDKSGLPSDRFSAERTGGSVSTLTIQRTQQEDSAVYLCASSSLDRAEQYFGPGTRLTVT.